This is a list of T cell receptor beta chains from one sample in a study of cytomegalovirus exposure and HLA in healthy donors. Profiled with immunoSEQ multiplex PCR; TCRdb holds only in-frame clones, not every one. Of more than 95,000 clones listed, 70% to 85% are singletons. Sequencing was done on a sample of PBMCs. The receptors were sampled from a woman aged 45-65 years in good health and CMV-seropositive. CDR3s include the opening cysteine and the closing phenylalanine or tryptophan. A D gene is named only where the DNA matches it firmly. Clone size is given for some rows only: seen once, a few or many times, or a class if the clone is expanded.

TGTGCCAGCAGCCCTCCAGCGCCAGATACGCAGTATTTT CASSPPAPDTQYF - - TRBJ2-3 TRBV11-2
TGTGCCAGTAGTATCACAGGGGTGGGGGAGCTGTTTTTT CASSITGVGELFF once TRBD1 TRBJ2-2 TRBV19
TGTGCCAGCAGCAACACAGGCGGACGGACTGAAGCTTTCTTT CASSNTGGRTEAFF - - TRBJ1-1 TRBV7-2
TGTGCCAGCAGCCCAGGGCGAGAGACCCAGTACTTC CASSPGRETQYF once - TRBJ2-5 TRBV7-2
TGTGCCAGCAGTTTCGGGGGATCCACTGAAGCTTTCTTT CASSFGGSTEAFF - - TRBJ1-1 TRBV28
TGCGCCAGCAGTGAGGCGGGGAAGGCCGGGGAGCTGTTTTTT CASSEAGKAGELFF - - TRBJ2-2 TRBV10-1
TGTGCCAGCAGCACACTATCAGGGGGGAATACTGAAGCTTTCTTT CASSTLSGGNTEAFF - TRBD1 TRBJ1-1 TRBV7-6
TGTGCCAGCAGCTTAAACGGTTATAGCAATCAGCCCCAGCATTTT CASSLNGYSNQPQHF - - TRBJ1-5 TRBV2
TGTGCCAGCAGTTTTACAGGGGGCGAGGAGACCCAGTACTTC CASSFTGGEETQYF few TRBD1 TRBJ2-5 TRBV28
TGTGCCAGCAGCTTTTCGGCAGGGGGCGGGGAGCAGTTCTTC CASSFSAGGGEQFF few TRBD1 TRBJ2-1 TRBV7-2